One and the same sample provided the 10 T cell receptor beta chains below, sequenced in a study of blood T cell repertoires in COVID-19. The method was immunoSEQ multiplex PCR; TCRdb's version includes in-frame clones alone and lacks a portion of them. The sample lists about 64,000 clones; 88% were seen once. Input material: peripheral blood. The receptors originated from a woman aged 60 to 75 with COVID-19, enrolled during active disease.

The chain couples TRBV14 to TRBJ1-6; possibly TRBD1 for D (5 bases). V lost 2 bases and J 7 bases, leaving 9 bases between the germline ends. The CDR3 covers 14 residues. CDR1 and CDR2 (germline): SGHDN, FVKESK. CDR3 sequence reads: CASSQIAGNSPLHF. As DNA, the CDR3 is TGTGCCAGCAGCCAAATCGCAGGGAATTCACCCCTCCACTTT.

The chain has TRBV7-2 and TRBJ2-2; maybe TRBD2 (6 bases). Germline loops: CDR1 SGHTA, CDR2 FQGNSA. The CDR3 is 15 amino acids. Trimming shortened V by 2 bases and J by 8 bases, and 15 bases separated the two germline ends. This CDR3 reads CASSLKAGPIGELFF. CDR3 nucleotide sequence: TGTGCCAGCAGCTTAAAAGCGGGCCCCATAGGGGAGCTGTTTTTT.

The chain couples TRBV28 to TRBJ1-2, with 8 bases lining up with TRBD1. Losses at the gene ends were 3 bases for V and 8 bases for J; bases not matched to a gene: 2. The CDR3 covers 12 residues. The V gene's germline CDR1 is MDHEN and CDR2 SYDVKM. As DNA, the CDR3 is TGTGCCAGCAGTTTGGCAGGGGGCGGCTACACCTTC. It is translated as CASSLAGGGYTF.

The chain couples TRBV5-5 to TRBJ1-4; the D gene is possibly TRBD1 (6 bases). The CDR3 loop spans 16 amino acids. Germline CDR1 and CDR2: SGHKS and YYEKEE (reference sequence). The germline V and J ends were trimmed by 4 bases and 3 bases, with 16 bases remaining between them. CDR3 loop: CASSHLNRVANEKLFF. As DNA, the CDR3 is TGTGCCAGCAGCCACCTAAACAGGGTGGCTAATGAAAAACTGTTTTTT.

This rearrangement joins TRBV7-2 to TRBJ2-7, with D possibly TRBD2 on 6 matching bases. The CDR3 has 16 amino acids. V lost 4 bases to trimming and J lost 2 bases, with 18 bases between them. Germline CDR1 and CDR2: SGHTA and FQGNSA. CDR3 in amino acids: CASSSGEVGGPYEQYF. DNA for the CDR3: TGTGCCAGCAGCTCGGGGGAAGTGGGGGGACCCTACGAGCAGTACTTC.

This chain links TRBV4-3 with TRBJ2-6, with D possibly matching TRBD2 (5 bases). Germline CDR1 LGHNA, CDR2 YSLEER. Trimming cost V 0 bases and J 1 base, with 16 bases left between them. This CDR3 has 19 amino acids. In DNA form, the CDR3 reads TGCGCCAGCAGCCAAGAGCCCCCTGCTTGGAGGTCTGGGGCCAACGTCCTGACTTTC. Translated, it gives CASSQEPPAWRSGANVLTF.

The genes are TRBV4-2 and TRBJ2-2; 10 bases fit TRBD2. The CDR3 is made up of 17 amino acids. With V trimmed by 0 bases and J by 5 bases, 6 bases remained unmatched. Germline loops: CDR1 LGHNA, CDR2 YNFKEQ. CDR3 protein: CASSQETASGSTGELFF. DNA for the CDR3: TGTGCCAGCAGCCAAGAGACGGCTAGCGGGAGTACCGGGGAGCTGTTTTTT.

The CDR3 DNA follows: TGTGCCAGCAGCTCAGGGGGCGCTTCCACTAATGAAAAACTGTTTTTT. This sequence encodes CASSSGGASTNEKLFF. This chain connects TRBV5-4 to TRBJ1-4; 8 nucleotides line up with TRBD1. V lost 3 bases, J lost 2 bases, and 6 bases stayed unmatched. This CDR3 has 16 amino acids. The germline V gene has CDR1 SGHNT and CDR2 YYREEE (reference sequence).

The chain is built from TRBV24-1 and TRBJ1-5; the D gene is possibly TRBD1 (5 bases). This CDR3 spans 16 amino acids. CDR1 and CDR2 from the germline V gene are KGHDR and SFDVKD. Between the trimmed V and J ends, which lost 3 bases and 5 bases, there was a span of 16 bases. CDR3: CATSDPLQDRDQPQHF. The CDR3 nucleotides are TGTGCCACCAGTGATCCCTTACAGGATCGGGATCAGCCCCAGCATTTT.

CDR3 nucleotide sequence: TGTGCCAGCAGCTTCGCGATCGGGACAGGGAACTACGAGCAGTACTTC. Protein sequence: CASSFAIGTGNYEQYF. The rearrangement links TRBV5-6 to TRBJ2-7, with TRBD1 matching 9 bases. CDR3 size: 16 residues. The V and J ends lost 2 bases and 3 bases, in that order; junction bases with no gene match: 9. Germline CDR1 and CDR2: SGHDT and YYEEEE. Supplemented by reference TRBV5-6 and TRBJ2-7, the full variable domain reads DAGVTQSPTHLIKTRGQQVTLRCSPKSGHDTVSWYQQALGQGPQFIFQYYEEEERQRGNFPDRFSGHQFPNYSSELNVNALLLGDSALYLCASSFAIGTGNYEQYFGPGTRLTVT.